A single sample gave rise to the 21 T cell receptor beta chains below, sequenced in a study of T cells in Graves' hyperthyroidism and ophthalmopathy. There were TCR beta CDR3 regions amplified from RNA transcripts. Researchers ran a first-round RT-PCR on the TCR CDR3 using the HTBI primer set. TCRdb redid the calling of the multiplex PCR reads with MiXCR, one entry per CDR3 protein. The sample yields more than 500,000 distinct CDR3 sequences, approximately 14% seen once. Sequenced sample: blood. Every receptor here comes from a woman between 35 and 50 years old with Graves' hyperthyroidism.

The chain has TRBV13 and TRBJ1-4; weak D call: TRBD1 (6 bases). The CDR3 consists of 16 residues. CDR1 is PRHDT, CDR2 FYEKMQ, per germline (reference sequence). Trimming removed 4 bases at V and 0 bases at J, with 12 bases between. CDR3 sequence (DNA): TGTGCCAGCAGCTCTAGACAGGACTCAACTAATGAAAAACTGTTTTTT. It codes for CASSSRQDSTNEKLFF.

This clonotype has a count of ten or more. Written as DNA, the CDR3 is TGTGCCAGCAGAATCGGACAGGCCAACGGCTACACCTTC. The encoded protein is CASRIGQANGYTF. The J gene is TRBJ1-2, the V gene TRBV28, with 7 bases that match TRBD1. V was clipped by 6 bases and J by 8 bases; unmatched bases: 9. The germline gives CDR1 MDHEN, CDR2 SYDVKM. The CDR3 runs 13 residues.

This sequence joins TRBV4-1 and TRBJ2-6; the D gene is possibly TRBD2 (6 bases). The CDR3 has 18 residues. Germline V gene lookup returns CDR1 MGHRA and CDR2 YSYEKL. The germline V and J ends were trimmed by 1 base and 0 bases, with 13 bases remaining between them. In DNA form, the CDR3 reads TGCGCCAGCAGCCAAGTGAAGGAGGGGACCTCTGGGGCCAACGTCCTGACTTTC. Protein product: CASSQVKEGTSGANVLTF.

In its sample, this clonotype was seen many times. This chain uses TRBV11-1 with TRBJ2-1; 12 bases match TRBD2. Germline values: CDR1 SGHAT, CDR2 FQDESV (reference sequence). J was trimmed by 8 bases and V by 11 bases; bases with no gene match: 13. The length of the CDR3 is 15 residues. CDR3 sequence: CAVSGLAGPRDEQFF. Here the CDR3 DNA reads TGTGCCGTGTCCGGACTAGCGGGACCTCGGGATGAGCAGTTCTTC. Full variable domain (rest looked up from reference TRBV11-1 and TRBJ2-1): EAEVAQSPRYKITEKSQAVAFWCDPISGHATLYWYRQILGQGPELLVQFQDESVVDDSQLPKDRFSAERLKGVDSTLKIQPAELGDSAMYLCAVSGLAGPRDEQFFGPGTRLTVL.

The chain couples TRBV10-3 to TRBJ2-7; D possibly matches TRBD1 or TRBD2 (5 bases each). Trimming removed 4 bases from V and 2 bases from J, with 12 bases in between. From germline, CDR1 is ENHRY and CDR2 SYGVKD. The CDR3 is 14 residues long. CDR3 loop: CAISGSGTPYEQYF. DNA for the CDR3: TGTGCCATCAGTGGGTCAGGGACGCCCTACGAGCAGTACTTC.

The chain employs TRBV2 and TRBJ1-5, with D possibly TRBD1 on 5 matching bases. CDR3 length: 15 residues. CDR1 is SNHLY, CDR2 FYNNEI, per germline. Trimming took 5 bases from V and 7 from J, leaving 18 bases between them. The CDR3 DNA sequence: TGTGCCAGCAGTTTAGAAGGCAGGGTGGGACAGCCCCAGCATTTT. This translates into CASSLEGRVGQPQHF. The entire variable domain, with the rest obtained from reference TRBV2 and TRBJ1-5, is as follows: EPEVTQTPSHQVTQMGQEVILRCVPISNHLYFYWYRQILGQKVEFLVSFYNNEISEKSEIFDDQFSVERPDGSNFTLKIRSTKLEDSAMYFCASSLEGRVGQPQHFGDGTRLSIL.

The rearrangement links TRBV13 to TRBJ2-7, with 8 bases matching TRBD2. CDR1 and CDR2 from the germline V gene are PRHDT and FYEKMQ (reference sequence). This CDR3 has 14 residues. Trimming removed 8 bases from V and 2 bases from J; junction bases left unmatched: 8. CDR3 nucleotides: TGTGCCAGCCGGAGTAGCGGGGTTACCTACGAGCAGTACTTC. As protein: CASRSSGVTYEQYF.

The V gene is TRBV7-2, the J gene TRBJ1-3; 7 nucleotides line up with TRBD1. This CDR3 is built from 16 residues. Germline loops: CDR1 SGHTA, CDR2 FQGNSA. After removal of 5 bases from V and 1 base from J, the junction contained 8 bases not matched to a gene. CDR3 sequence reads: CASSPGQAGSGNTIYF. DNA for the CDR3: TGTGCCAGCAGCCCCGGACAGGCCGGTTCTGGAAACACCATATATTTT. The whole variable domain, remainder taken from reference TRBV7-2 and TRBJ1-3, is GAGVSQSPSNKVTEKGKDVELRCDPISGHTALYWYRQSLGQGLEFLIYFQGNSAPDKSGLPSDRFSAERTGGSVSTLTIQRTQQEDSAVYLCASSPGQAGSGNTIYFGEGSWLTVV.

The gene calls are TRBV14 and TRBJ1-1, with TRBD1 matching over 7 bases. The V gene's germline CDR1 is SGHDN and CDR2 FVKESK. This CDR3 contains 13 residues. Trimming at V came to 0 bases and at J to 12 bases, leaving 7 bases not matched to a gene. The CDR3: CASSQDRQGPPFF. The CDR3 nucleotides read TGTGCCAGCAGCCAAGATAGACAGGGCCCGCCTTTCTTT.

This chain links TRBV2 with TRBJ1-2, with 9 bases fitting TRBD1. The CDR3 length is 12 residues. Germline V gene sequence: CDR1 SNHLY, CDR2 FYNNEI. V was clipped by 10 bases and J by 8 bases; unmatched bases: 8. CDR3 loop: CAIDRGDWGYTF. CDR3 DNA sequence: TGTGCCATCGACAGGGGGGATTGGGGCTACACCTTC.

This clonotype was detected many times. This sequence joins TRBV6-1 and TRBJ2-3; 7 bases are a match to TRBD1. CDR1 and CDR2 (germline): MNHNS, SASEGT. J lost 2 bases, V lost 6 bases, and 8 bases had no gene match. This CDR3 contains 15 residues. CDR3 DNA: TGTGCCAGCAGAGACGGGACAGCCTACACAGATACGCAGTATTTT. Protein product: CASRDGTAYTDTQYF.

This clonotype was found many times. The chain uses TRBV9 and TRBJ2-1, with D tentatively TRBD1 (5 bases). The CDR3 extends over 16 amino acids. Germline V gene data show CDR1 as SGDLS and CDR2 as YYNGEE. With 4 bases removed from V and 0 bases from J, the gap between germline ends came to 14 bases. This CDR3 is CASSFEQASSYNEQFF. Written as DNA, the CDR3 is TGTGCCAGCAGCTTTGAACAGGCTAGCTCCTACAATGAGCAGTTCTTC.

The chain is built from TRBV5-1 and TRBJ2-2, with D perhaps matching TRBD1 or TRBD2 (5 bases each). The CDR3 consists of 15 residues. Germline V gene data show CDR1 as SGHRS and CDR2 as YFSETQ. V was pared by 2 bases and J by 1 base, with 9 bases between. The CDR3 region has the DNA TGCGCCAGCAGCTTCGGGACGCTGAACACCGGGGAGCTGTTTTTT. Protein: CASSFGTLNTGELFF.

This clonotype was counted a single time. A read error may account for a junction end that differs from germline. J is TRBJ1-1 and V is TRBV12-5, with D perhaps TRBD1 (6 bases). CDR1 and CDR2 from the germline V gene are LGHNT and FRNRAP. There are 13 residues in the CDR3. The CDR3 bases are TGTACTAGTGGTTTGGTACAGGGCACTGAAGCTTTCTTT. Translation gives CTSGLVQGTEAFF.

A few counts support this clonotype. The rearrangement uses TRBV7-9 and TRBJ2-5; D remains ambiguous. Trimming removed 0 bases from V and 3 bases from J, with 8 bases in between. The CDR3 length is 14 residues. Germline CDR1 is SEHNR and CDR2 is FQNEAQ (reference sequence). This CDR3 is CASSLANIEETQYF. The CDR3 DNA sequence: TGTGCCAGCAGCTTAGCGAATATTGAAGAGACCCAGTACTTC.

This clonotype was seen at least ten times. V and J are TRBV3-1 and TRBJ2-7; 9 bases map to TRBD2. This CDR3 spans 16 amino acids. Trimming removed 4 bases from V and 6 bases from J; junction bases left unmatched: 13. CDR1 is LGHDT and CDR2 is YNNKEL in the germline V gene (reference sequence). This chain's CDR3 is CASSPATASGISEQYF. The CDR3 DNA reads as TGTGCCAGCAGCCCTGCGACGGCTAGCGGGATCAGCGAGCAGTACTTC.

There are many counts of this clonotype. This chain connects TRBV12-3 or TRBV12-4 to TRBJ2-5; a weak D match, TRBD1 (6 bases). The germline V and J ends were trimmed by 2 bases and 4 bases, with 11 bases remaining between them. The CDR3 contains 14 residues. The DNA of the CDR3 is TGTGCCAGCAGTTTACCCAACAGGGCAGAGACCCAGTACTTC. It encodes CASSLPNRAETQYF.

This clonotype has a count of ten or more. V usage is TRBV28 and J usage is TRBJ1-5; 12 nucleotides match TRBD1. Germline lookup yields CDR1 MDHEN and CDR2 SYDVKM. This CDR3 has 18 residues. The trim removed 4 bases at V and 1 base at J, leaving 8 bases unmatched. The CDR3 DNA follows: TGTGCCAGCAGTTCTCCGGGACAGGGGGCGTGGAGCAATCAGCCCCAGCATTTT. Translated: CASSSPGQGAWSNQPQHF.

This clonotype has only a few counts. V usage is TRBV6-1 and J usage is TRBJ1-1, with 9 positions matching TRBD1. This CDR3 has 16 residues. Trimming at V came to 6 bases and at J to 6 bases, leaving 14 bases not matched to a gene. Germline CDR1 and CDR2: MNHNS and SASEGT. For the CDR3, the DNA is TGTGCCAGCAGAGGGCCGGGACAGGGAATCGTCCCTGAAGCTTTCTTT. Amino acid sequence: CASRGPGQGIVPEAFF.

In its sample, this clonotype was seen many times. This sequence joins TRBV7-2 and TRBJ2-2, with 7 positions matching TRBD2. The ends lost 5 bases at V and 9 bases at J; junction bases unmatched: 12. CDR3 length: 15 amino acids. Germline V CDR1 and CDR2: SGHTA, FQGNSA. The CDR3 DNA follows: TGTGCCAGCAGCCAAGGACTAGAGATGGTCCGGGAGCTGTTTTTT. Translating it yields CASSQGLEMVRELFF. The full variable domain, its missing parts supplied by reference TRBV7-2 and TRBJ2-2, is GAGVSQSPSNKVTEKGKDVELRCDPISGHTALYWYRQSLGQGLEFLIYFQGNSAPDKSGLPSDRFSAERTGGSVSTLTIQRTQQEDSAVYLCASSQGLEMVRELFFGEGSRLTVL.

V gene TRBV20-1 combines with J gene TRBJ2-7; unclear D gene. This CDR3 has 12 residues. Germline assignment: CDR1 DFQATT and CDR2 SNEGSKA (reference sequence). V gave up 4 bases and J gave up 2 bases, with 9 bases separating them. CDR3 sequence: CSATADAYEQYF. CDR3 bases: TGCAGTGCTACGGCAGATGCCTACGAGCAGTACTTC.